Presented here are 23 T cell receptor beta chains from one specimen sequenced in a study of vaccination effects on CD4 cells after COVID-19. Repertoires were generated with immunoSEQ multiplex PCR, while TCRdb's copy carries only in-frame clones and drops some. This table has around 25,000 clones, 83% appearing once. Within the ViraFEST assay, antigen-specific CD4+ T cells underwent expansion with viral peptide pools prior to sequencing. Upon completion of 10 to 11 days in culture, CD4+ T cells were isolated. Either the mRNA-1273 or the BNT162b2 vaccine was given to participants as two doses. No antigen is known for these receptors. The specimen comprised CD4+ T cells from PBMCs cultured with HCoV-NL63 spike peptides, sampled after COVID-19 vaccination. All receptors come from a human donor who received a COVID-19 vaccine. Some clones in this sample may be carry-over from other donors' samples.

The chain recombines TRBV5-6 with TRBJ2-5, with 12 bases aligning to TRBD1. Trimming took 2 bases from V and 5 from J; bases not matched to a gene: 13. The germline CDR1 and CDR2 sequences are SGHDT and YYEEEE. This CDR3 is built from 18 residues. CDR3 sequence: CASSFRDRGHDVWETQYF. The CDR3 region has the DNA TGTGCCAGCAGCTTCCGGGACAGGGGGCATGATGTCTGGGAGACCCAGTACTTC.

The gene calls are TRBV27 and TRBJ2-3; D possibly corresponds to TRBD2 (7 bases). Germline V gene sequence: CDR1 MNHEY, CDR2 SMNVEV (reference sequence). This CDR3 has 15 residues. V lost 4 bases and J lost 1, with 12 bases in between. This CDR3 reads CASSYRGAGTDTQYF. The CDR3 DNA follows: TGTGCCAGCAGTTATCGGGGGGCCGGCACAGATACGCAGTATTTT.

V gene TRBV29-1 combines with J gene TRBJ2-1; weak D call: TRBD1 (6 bases). Germline values: CDR1 SQVTM, CDR2 ANQGSEA. The V end was cut by 7 bases, the J end by 3 bases, with 13 bases between. The CDR3 loop spans 13 amino acids. As DNA, the CDR3 is TGCAGCGCCCGGACAGATATCTACAATGAGCAGTTCTTC. This sequence encodes CSARTDIYNEQFF.

The J gene is TRBJ2-1, the V gene TRBV4-1; no clear D. Per germline, CDR1 MGHRA and CDR2 YSYEKL. V lost 3 bases to trimming and J lost 3 bases, with 0 bases between them. The CDR3 is 11 residues long. CDR3 coding DNA: TGCGCCAGCAGCCACTACAATGAGCAGTTCTTC. It specifies CASSHYNEQFF.

The chain employs TRBV7-3 and TRBJ1-3; no clear D. Per the germline V gene, CDR1 is SGHTA and CDR2 is FQGTGA. Trimming removed 5 bases at V and 1 base at J, with 9 bases between. The CDR3 covers 14 residues. The CDR3 nucleotides read TGTGCCAGCAGCCCAGATATTTCTGGAAACACCATATATTTT. This sequence encodes CASSPDISGNTIYF.

This chain links TRBV7-3 with TRBJ2-1; 8 bases are shared with TRBD2. V gave up 5 bases and J gave up 2 bases; unmatched junction bases: 2. In germline, CDR1 is SGHTA, CDR2 FQGTGA. CDR3 length equals 14 residues. Here the CDR3 DNA reads TGTGCCAGCAGCCCGGGACTAGCCTACAATGAGCAGTTCTTC. Translating gives CASSPGLAYNEQFF.

The chain combines TRBV5-5 with TRBJ2-6; unclear D gene. The CDR3 has 17 residues. CDR1 is SGHKS, CDR2 YYEKEE, per germline (reference sequence). The germline V and J ends were trimmed by 4 bases and 4 bases, with 18 bases remaining between them. In DNA form, the CDR3 reads TGTGCCAGCAGCCTAGGGCCATTCCTTTTAGGGGCCAACGTCCTGACTTTC. As protein: CASSLGPFLLGANVLTF. Supplemented by reference TRBV5-5 and TRBJ2-6, the full variable domain reads DAGVTQSPTHLIKTRGQQVTLRCSPISGHKSVSWYQQVLGQGPQFIFQYYEKEERGRGNFPDRFSARQFPNYSSELNVNALLLGDSALYLCASSLGPFLLGANVLTFGAGSRLTVL.

V and J are TRBV9 and TRBJ2-5; 9 bases are a match to TRBD1. Per the germline V gene, CDR1 is SGDLS and CDR2 is YYNGEE. The CDR3 length is 15 residues. V was clipped by 3 bases and J by 5 bases; unmatched bases: 8. The CDR3 region is CASSGGDRARETQYF. CDR3 DNA sequence: TGTGCCAGCAGCGGGGGGGACAGGGCTCGGGAGACCCAGTACTTC.

The chain employs TRBV5-1 and TRBJ1-5; 9 bases are a match to TRBD1. The CDR3 runs 16 residues. The V and J ends lost 4 bases and 8 bases, in that order; junction bases with no gene match: 13. Germline loops: CDR1 SGHRS, CDR2 YFSETQ. CDR3 DNA: TGCGCCAGCAGCCTGGCCCCGACAGGGGGTATTAAGCCCCAGCATTTT. It specifies CASSLAPTGGIKPQHF.

The genes are TRBV18 and TRBJ1-2; D gene uncertain. The CDR3 contains 11 residues. Deletions cut 6 bases from V and 8 bases from J, with 10 bases between. In germline, CDR1 is KGHSH, CDR2 LQKENI. The CDR3 region has the DNA TGTGCCAGCTCCCCTCAGAGGGGCTACACCTTC. Protein product: CASSPQRGYTF.

The chain employs TRBV20-1 and TRBJ1-5, with TRBD1 matching 8 bases. CDR1 and CDR2 (germline): DFQATT, SNEGSKA (reference sequence). The V and J ends lost 6 bases and 6 bases, in that order; junction bases with no gene match: 1. The length of the CDR3 is 11 residues. CDR3 nucleotides: TGCAGTGCCGACAGGGGTCAGCCCCAGCATTTT. Encoded protein: CSADRGQPQHF.

The chain has TRBV7-2 and TRBJ1-2; D not resolved. There are 15 residues in the CDR3. CDR1 and CDR2 (germline): SGHTA, FQGNSA. V was shortened by 1 base and J by 0 bases, with 9 bases between the two germline ends. Here the CDR3 reads CASSLDRVANYGYTF. The CDR3 nucleotides read TGTGCCAGCAGCTTAGATAGGGTAGCTAACTATGGCTACACCTTC.

The rearrangement links TRBV6-6 to TRBJ1-2; 8 nucleotides agree with TRBD1. The CDR3 totals 13 residues. Trimming removed 5 bases from V and 6 bases from J; junction bases left unmatched: 5. Germline CDR1 is MNHNY and CDR2 is SVGAGI (reference sequence). CDR3 DNA sequence: TGTGCCAGCAGTGAGACAGGGGTTAATGGCTACACCTTC. This sequence encodes CASSETGVNGYTF.

The chain links TRBV12-3 or TRBV12-4 to TRBJ2-2; D may match TRBD1 or TRBD2 (5 bases each). Trimming shortened V by 11 bases and J by 3 bases, and 10 bases separated the two germline ends. There are 12 residues in the CDR3. CDR3 in amino acids: CAGGRYTGELFF. The CDR3 DNA follows: TGTGCCGGGGGACGGTACACCGGGGAGCTGTTTTTT.

The rearrangement uses TRBV19 and TRBJ2-1, with 11 nucleotides matching TRBD2. Germline CDR1 and CDR2: LNHDA and SQIVND (reference sequence). V was pared by 3 bases and J by 0 bases, with 7 bases of the junction left unmatched. The CDR3 totals 18 residues. The CDR3 loop is CASSIGLAGPSSYNEQFF. The CDR3 DNA sequence: TGTGCCAGTAGTATTGGACTAGCGGGTCCAAGCTCCTACAATGAGCAGTTCTTC. The entire variable domain, with the rest obtained from reference TRBV19 and TRBJ2-1, is as follows: DGGITQSPKYLFRKEGQNVTLSCEQNLNHDAMYWYRQDPGQGLRLIYYSQIVNDFQKGDIAEGYSVSREKKESFPLTVTSAQKNPTAFYLCASSIGLAGPSSYNEQFFGPGTRLTVL.

This clone was seen a single time. The V call is TRBV7-3, the J call TRBJ2-2; TRBD2 aligns across 13 bases. After removal of 2 bases from V and 3 bases from J, the junction contained 3 bases not matched to a gene. The CDR3 covers 17 residues. The V gene's germline CDR1 is SGHTA and CDR2 FQGTGA. The CDR3 spells CASSLGLAGAYTGELFF. The CDR3 DNA sequence: TGTGCCAGCAGCTTAGGACTAGCGGGGGCCTACACCGGGGAGCTGTTTTTT.

The chain combines TRBV28 with TRBJ1-5; D gene ambiguous. From germline, CDR1 is MDHEN and CDR2 SYDVKM. The CDR3 sequence is 12 residues long. Trimming shortened V by 4 bases and J by 3 bases, and 4 bases separated the two germline ends. In DNA form, the CDR3 reads TGTGCCAGCAGTTGGGTCAATCAGCCCCAGCATTTT. Protein sequence: CASSWVNQPQHF. The whole variable domain, remainder taken from reference TRBV28 and TRBJ1-5, is DVKVTQSSRYLVKRTGEKVFLECVQDMDHENMFWYRQDPGLGLRLIYFSYDVKMKEKGDIPEGYSVSREKKERFSLILESASTNQTSMYLCASSWVNQPQHFGDGTRLSIL.

J is TRBJ2-7 and V is TRBV12-3 or TRBV12-4, with 9 bases fitting TRBD1. Trimming at V came to 3 bases and at J to 11 bases, leaving 5 bases not matched to a gene. The CDR3 has 12 residues. CDR3: CASSFGQGKKYV. The CDR3 nucleotides read TGTGCCAGCAGTTTTGGACAGGGGAAGAAGTACGTC.

This clone is a singleton in its sample. This rearrangement joins TRBV5-4 to TRBJ1-2; TRBD1 matches at 7 bases. Germline CDR1 reads SGHNT; CDR2 reads YYREEE (reference sequence). J was trimmed by 7 bases and V by 5 bases; bases with no gene match: 8. This CDR3 has 13 amino acids. The CDR3 region has the DNA TGTGCCAGCAGTGCCGGACAGGTTGGTGGCTACACCTTC. This sequence encodes CASSAGQVGGYTF.

The rearrangement uses TRBV5-4 and TRBJ2-5, with 8 positions matching TRBD2. The CDR3 has 16 residues. J was trimmed by 1 base and V by 1 base; bases with no gene match: 6. Per germline, CDR1 SGHNT and CDR2 YYREEE (reference sequence). The CDR3 coding sequence is TGTGCCAGCAGCTTGTACGGGCGGGGGGCCCAAGAGACCCAGTACTTC. Protein: CASSLYGRGAQETQYF.

The rearrangement joins TRBV12-3 or TRBV12-4 to TRBJ1-1; TRBD1 is a possible D gene (6 bases). Trimming cost V 4 bases and J 7 bases, with 10 bases left between them. The CDR3 spans 12 residues. The CDR3 DNA reads TGTGCCAGCAGTTCCGGGACATATGAAGCTTTCTTT. Its protein product is CASSSGTYEAFF.

The DNA of the CDR3 is TGTGCCAGCAGCCAAGTTAGTGGCACCGGGGAGCTGTTTTTT. Residues: CASSQVSGTGELFF. The chain links TRBV3-1 (or the pseudogene TRBV3-2) to TRBJ2-2; no clear D gene. V lost 1 base and J lost 4, with 7 bases in between. The germline V gene encodes CDR1 LGHDT and CDR2 YNNKEL (reference sequence). The CDR3 spans 14 residues.

As to this clone: The sample has other DNA sequences that encode this CDR3 too. This sequence joins TRBV9 and TRBJ2-1; TRBD2 matches at 9 bases. Trimming cost V 0 bases and J 3 bases; bases outside gene matches: 1. The length of the CDR3 is 15 residues. Germline V gene sequence: CDR1 SGDLS, CDR2 YYNGEE. The CDR3 DNA reads TGTGCCAGCAGCGTAGATAGCGGGAGCTACAATGAGCAGTTCTTC. Translating it yields CASSVDSGSYNEQFF.